This T cell receptor (beta chain) was identified during a study of blood T cell repertoires in COVID-19. Looking at the study overall: Italy, Spain and the United States were the sources of the convalescent and acute COVID-19 samples. Sample material is recorded as cDNA or gDNA derived from T cells, B-cell-depleted T cells, or PBMCs.

The CDR3 consists of 15 residues. Germline CDR1 is SGHNT and CDR2 is YYREEE (reference sequence). V shed 4 bases, J shed 2 bases, and the junction held 8 bases outside the gene matches. Assay: immunoSEQ multiplex PCR; the TCRdb copy retains only in-frame clones and omits some. The table includes around 220,000 clones, 75% to 90% detected once. The sequenced sample was peripheral blood. The receptor's source is a human donor in a cohort sampled during active COVID-19. The genes are TRBV5-4 and TRBJ1-1, with 7 bases that match TRBD1. The CDR3 sequence: CASSGGRDRNTEAFF. The CDR3 DNA follows: TGTGCCAGCAGCGGGGGAAGGGACAGAAACACTGAAGCTTTCTTT.